This record looks at one T cell receptor (beta chain) sequence and its context. Authors' analysis steps: Amplifying reference gene primers gave estimates of nucleated cell counts. The protocol was immunoSEQ multiplex PCR, while the TCRdb copy is restricted to in-frame clones and leaves out a portion. V, J and clone size are taken as reported in that table, and D and trimming were inferred from the DNA itself. Counted here are roughly 93,000 clones, roughly 80% occurring once; the ten biggest clones make up about 10%. These data belong to a study of blood T cell repertoires in COVID-19. Overall study: PBMCs, B-cell-depleted T cells, or T cells were the source of the cDNA or gDNA that made up the material.

Germline V CDR1 and CDR2: MDHEN, SYDVKM. The V and J ends lost 6 bases and 2 bases, in that order; junction bases with no gene match: 3. CDR3 length equals 13 residues. The sequence was obtained from an elderly woman with acute or convalescent COVID-19. The chain couples TRBV28 to TRBJ1-2, with 7 nucleotides matching TRBD1. The sequenced sample was peripheral blood. Written as DNA, the CDR3 is TGTGCCAGCAGACTAGGGGGCAACTATGGCTACACCTTC. Translated, it gives CASRLGGNYGYTF.